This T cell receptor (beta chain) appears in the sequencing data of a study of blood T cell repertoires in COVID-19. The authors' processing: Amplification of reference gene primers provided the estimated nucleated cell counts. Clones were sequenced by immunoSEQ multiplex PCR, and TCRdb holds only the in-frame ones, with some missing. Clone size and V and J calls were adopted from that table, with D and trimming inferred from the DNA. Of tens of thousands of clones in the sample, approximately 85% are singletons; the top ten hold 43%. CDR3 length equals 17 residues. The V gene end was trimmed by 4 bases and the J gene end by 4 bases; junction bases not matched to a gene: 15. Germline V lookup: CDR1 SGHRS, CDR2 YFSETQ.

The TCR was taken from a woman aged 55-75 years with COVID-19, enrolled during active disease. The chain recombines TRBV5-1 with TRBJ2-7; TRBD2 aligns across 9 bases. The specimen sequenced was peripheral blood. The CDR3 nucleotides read TGCGCCAGCAGCCCCGGGACTAGCCTTCTGGTCGTTTACGAGCAGTACTTC. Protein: CASSPGTSLLVVYEQYF.